The entry below gives a single TCR beta chain sequence along with its context. The data were taken from a study of blood T cell repertoires in COVID-19. Study-level information: PBMCs, B-cell-depleted T cells, or T cells were the source of the cDNA or gDNA that made up the material.

This CDR3 region has 12 residues. V dropped 8 bases and J dropped 2; count of bases not matched to a gene: 2. The germline V gene has CDR1 MDHEN and CDR2 SYDVKM. Study processing details: Reference gene primer amplification gave estimated nucleated cell counts. Only in-frame clones appear in the TCRdb table, and some are missing; sequencing was by immunoSEQ multiplex PCR. V, J and clone size derive from that table, while D and trimming were established from the DNA sequence. The data hold about 100,000 clones, with approximately 89% observed a single time. The source material was peripheral blood. This chain uses TRBV28 with TRBJ1-2; 7 nucleotides align to TRBD1. This clonotype originated in a man in his 60s with acute or convalescent COVID-19. CDR3 sequence: CASETGNYGYTF. CDR3 in DNA: TGTGCCAGCGAGACAGGGAACTATGGCTACACCTTC.